This TCR beta chain derives from a study of cytomegalovirus exposure and HLA in healthy donors. Study observations and caveats: V- and J-gene trimming in TCR beta was tied to a missense DCLRE1C variant by an analysis performed later.

V was trimmed by 4 bases and J by 2 bases, leaving 18 bases between them. The CDR3 totals 16 residues. Germline CDR1 reads MNHEY; CDR2 reads SVGAGI. 60 Vbeta and 13 Jbeta primers were used in PCR. TCRdb's table, derived via immunoSEQ multiplex PCR, lists solely in-frame clones and lacks some. The data show about 210,000 clones, 75% to 80% seen once. With respect to this clone: Its antigen is still unknown.

The chain uses TRBV6-5 and TRBJ2-7, with D perhaps matching TRBD1 (5 bases). This clonotype was obtained from a male donor in good health and CMV-seronegative. Sequenced input: PBMCs. The CDR3 spells CASSSRRRGGAYEQYF. In nucleotides, the CDR3 is TGTGCCAGCAGTTCTCGAAGAAGGGGCGGAGCCTACGAGCAGTACTTC.